The 7 T cell receptor beta chains listed next were all sequenced from one sample in a study of identical twins. TCRdb fed the 5' RACE reads into MiXCR, producing one record per CDR3 protein. The sample includes around 100,000 distinct CDR3 sequences, 4.5% to 6.5% seen only once; the top ten take more than 10%. What was sequenced was memory T cells sorted from blood. These TCRs come from a woman aged 45-60 years in good health.

The rearrangement links TRBV5-1 to TRBJ1-4, with D perhaps matching TRBD1 (5 bases). Deletions cut 1 base from V and 2 bases from J, with 15 bases between. Germline values: CDR1 SGHRS, CDR2 YFSETQ. This CDR3 spans 17 amino acids. This CDR3 is CASSLNRGVGTNEKLFF. CDR3 nucleotide sequence: TGCGCCAGCAGCTTGAATCGGGGGGTAGGGACTAATGAAAAACTGTTTTTT.

This clonotype was seen ten or more times. The chain combines TRBV12-3 or TRBV12-4 with TRBJ1-5; TRBD1 might be the D (6 bases). Trimming took off 5 bases at V and 4 bases at J, with 12 bases between the two ends. There are 14 residues in the CDR3. The CDR3 DNA is TGTGCCAGCAGTACAGGGTCTCGGAATCAGCCCCAGCATTTT. It translates to CASSTGSRNQPQHF.

V usage is TRBV20-1 and J usage is TRBJ2-1; the D gene is possibly TRBD2 (6 bases). CDR1 and CDR2 from the germline V gene are DFQATT and SNEGSKA (reference sequence). The CDR3 loop spans 14 amino acids. Between the trimmed V and J ends, which lost 6 bases and 4 bases, there was a span of 16 bases. CDR3 DNA sequence: TGCAGTGCAGCACCGGGGACTTCATACAATGAGCAGTTCTTC. Its translation: CSAAPGTSYNEQFF.

This clonotype was detected ten times or more. The J gene is TRBJ2-2, the V gene TRBV3-1, with TRBD1 matching 10 bases. Germline values: CDR1 LGHDT, CDR2 YNNKEL (reference sequence). With 5 bases clipped from V and 5 bases from J, the junction kept 2 bases outside the gene matches. The CDR3 contains 14 residues. CDR3 region: CASSRTGGTGELFF. For the CDR3, the DNA is TGTGCCAGCAGCAGGACAGGGGGTACCGGGGAGCTGTTTTTT.

This clonotype was found many times. At one of its ends the junction is not consistent with the germline gene, which may arise from a read error. The chain links TRBV5-1 to TRBJ2-3; D is undetermined. CDR1 SGHRS and CDR2 YFSETQ come from the germline V gene. The CDR3 runs to 11 residues. The CDR3 loop reads CASSLEDTQYF. The CDR3 DNA is TGTGCCAGCAGTTTAGAAGATACGCAGTATTTT.

This sequence joins TRBV6-5 and TRBJ1-2; the D gene is possibly TRBD1 (5 bases). Germline-derived CDR1 and CDR2 are MNHEY and SVGAGI. V shed 7 bases and J shed 5 bases, with 14 bases lying between them. CDR3 size: 13 residues. The CDR3 region is CASKIQGQYGYTF. CDR3 DNA: TGTGCCAGCAAGATCCAGGGCCAATATGGCTACACCTTC.

The table lists this clonotype with many counts. This chain connects TRBV12-3 or TRBV12-4 to TRBJ1-1, with 8 bases aligning to TRBD1. V lost 9 bases and J lost 5; bases outside the gene matches: 14. The CDR3 has 15 amino acids. The DNA for the CDR3 is TGTGCCAGTCGCCGGGACAGGACTTCGGGTACTGAAGCTTTCTTT. It codes for CASRRDRTSGTEAFF.